This is a list of T cell receptor beta chains from one sample in a study of blood T cell repertoires in COVID-19. TCRdb's copy holds only in-frame clones and misses some; the assay was immunoSEQ multiplex PCR. This sample has roughly 100,000 clones; more than 80% occur once, and the top ten carry around 10%. Sequenced: peripheral blood. These receptors all come from a woman between 65 and 79 years old with acute or convalescent COVID-19. CDR3s include the opening cysteine and the closing phenylalanine or tryptophan.

TRBV2	TRBJ1-6	CASSDRGPYNSPLHF
TRBV21-1	TRBJ2-2	CASSNPAGELFF
TRBV11-3	TRBJ2-1	CASSSSSPSSLAARNEQFF
TRBV6-1	TRBJ2-3	CASSEEGWRRSTDTQYF
TRBV14	TRBJ1-2	CASSQDQGHNYGYTF
TRBV5-8	TRBJ2-2	CASSRQGIRTGELFF
TRBV12-5	TRBJ1-1	CASGLAGSTEAFF
TRBV19	TRBJ1-4	CASGPQGTNEKLFF
TRBV4-2	TRBJ2-2	CASSRGRESVTGELFF
TRBV28	TRBJ2-7	CASRKRIGLADLPYF
TRBV9	TRBJ1-1	CASSAGGAAGTEAFF
TRBV5-1	TRBJ1-1	CASSWGTGYTEAFF
TRBV3-1/TRBV3-2	TRBJ2-7	CASSHLTYRGRLYEQYF
TRBV5-4	TRBJ1-1	CASSSTDRVDTEAFF
TRBV6-5	TRBJ2-3	CASGGFSSTDTQYF
TRBV7-3	TRBJ2-3	CASSSGGPADTQYF
TRBV5-6	TRBJ1-6	CASSLGDRPNSPLHF
TRBV27	TRBJ1-5	CASSQTGTGRQPQHF
TRBV2	TRBJ1-4	CASSGDSLREKLFF
TRBV7-8	TRBJ1-5	CASSLGRGSNQPQHF
TRBV6-5	TRBJ2-7	CASSYSRDRGVWEQYF
TRBV6-1	TRBJ2-1	CASSETGVPYNEQFF
TRBV5-5	TRBJ2-2	CASSHQGQGANTGELFF
TRBV28	TRBJ1-1	CASSLLQENTEAFF
TRBV19	TRBJ2-3	CASTRTADTDTQYF
TRBV6-5	TRBJ1-2	CASSYLTGDGYTF
TRBV18	TRBJ1-3	CASSPGRSSGNTIYF
TRBV11-2	TRBJ2-5	CASSSLSSGRKQETQYF
TRBV5-1	TRBJ2-2	CASSISGSSTGELFF
TRBV7-2	TRBJ2-3	CASSAGGDTQYF
TRBV5-1	TRBJ2-7	CASSLLSSYEQYF
TRBV6-5	TRBJ1-2	CASSYGGGSNYGYTF
TRBV6-6	TRBJ1-1	CASSSGQGMGTEAFF
TRBV7-2	TRBJ2-7	CASSLELGQTYEQYF
TRBV9	TRBJ1-3	CASSVGGFDGNTIYF
TRBV6-4	TRBJ2-3	CASSPEAGTDTQYF
TRBV2	TRBJ1-1	CASRATGGVTEAFF
TRBV6-5	TRBJ2-3	CASSSHGTVEYTQYF
TRBV9	TRBJ1-5	CASSVDAGNQPQHF
TRBV6-1	TRBJ2-7	CASSESGGRYEQYF
TRBV6-5	TRBJ2-7	CASSRGQGEYF
TRBV9	TRBJ1-6	CASSVKQGASPLHF